What follows are 7 T cell receptor beta chains derived from one specimen sequenced in a study of vaccination and CD4 T cells after COVID-19 (dated by TCRdb to between 2021 and 2024). For these TCRs, the target antigens are not known. Preparation of the library involved PCR. Sequenced on an Illumina iSeq 100. TCR sequencing of DNA from cultured CD4+ T cells used the Oncomine TCR Beta short-read assay at the Johns Hopkins FTIC core. Through fastp at Q25 and MiXCR, TCRdb rebuilt clones from the public reads, retaining in-frame beta chains. One record per CDR3 amino acid sequence lists the most common genes and DNA. This sample is represented by around 14,000 distinct CDR3 sequences; nearly 75% of them were singletons. The ten biggest clones cover about a tenth of the sample. The intended sense of this specimen's treatment or condition label: roughly 10-day PBMC culture with coronavirus spike peptide pools or control peptides (ViraFEST assay).

The material sequenced was CD4+ T cells from blood, cultured in vitro. Source of these receptors: a human donor who had recovered from COVID-19.

V gene TRBV28 combines with J gene TRBJ1-5; D perhaps matches TRBD1 (6 bases). The CDR3 runs to 16 residues. The V gene lost 1 base and the J gene lost 7 bases, with 17 bases spanning the gap. Germline CDR1 and CDR2: MDHEN and SYDVKM. CDR3 sequence reads: CASSLLGRGLRQPQHF. Written as DNA, the CDR3 is TGTGCCAGCAGTTTATTGGGGAGGGGGTTGAGACAGCCCCAGCATTTT. The full variable domain, rest sourced from reference TRBV28 and TRBJ1-5, is DVKVTQSSRYLVKRTGEKVFLECVQDMDHENMFWYRQDPGLGLRLIYFSYDVKMKEKGDIPEGYSVSREKKERFSLILESASTNQTSMYLCASSLLGRGLRQPQHFGDGTRLSIL.

V usage is TRBV28 and J usage is TRBJ1-1; D is possibly TRBD1 (5 bases). Deletions cut 7 bases from V and 10 bases from J, with 19 bases between. CDR1 is MDHEN, CDR2 SYDVKM, per germline. The CDR3 runs 13 residues. The CDR3 loop reads CASNFPGGYGAFF. The CDR3 DNA reads TGTGCCAGCAATTTCCCGGGGGGTTACGGAGCTTTCTTT.

The chain employs TRBV19 and TRBJ1-6; D is undetermined. CDR1 is LNHDA and CDR2 is SQIVND in the germline V gene (reference sequence). V was pared by 8 bases and J by 6 bases, with 14 bases between. The CDR3 extends over 14 amino acids. The CDR3 loop is CASQAGLRNSPLHF. CDR3 bases: TGTGCCAGTCAGGCAGGACTACGTAATTCACCCCTCCACTTT. The full variable domain, completed using reference TRBV19 and TRBJ1-6, is DGGITQSPKYLFRKEGQNVTLSCEQNLNHDAMYWYRQDPGQGLRLIYYSQIVNDFQKGDIAEGYSVSREKKESFPLTVTSAQKNPTAFYLCASQAGLRNSPLHFGNGTRLTVT.

The chain uses TRBV28 and TRBJ1-1; maybe TRBD1 (5 bases). Between the trimmed V and J ends, which lost 2 bases and 4 bases, there was a span of 14 bases. CDR3 size: 15 residues. Germline CDR1 reads MDHEN; CDR2 reads SYDVKM. CDR3 residues: CASSLRGPRGTEAFF. CDR3 coding DNA: TGTGCCAGCAGTTTACGGGGCCCCCGTGGCACTGAAGCTTTCTTT.

This chain uses TRBV7-2 with TRBJ1-2; no clear D gene. CDR1 SGHTA and CDR2 FQGNSA come from the germline V gene. This CDR3 region has 14 residues. With 1 base removed from V and 8 bases from J, the gap between germline ends came to 14 bases. The CDR3 reads CASSLGASKRGYTF. The CDR3 nucleotides are TGTGCCAGCAGCTTAGGGGCCTCAAAGCGAGGCTACACCTTC. Looking up the rest from reference TRBV7-2 and TRBJ1-2 gives the full variable domain: GAGVSQSPSNKVTEKGKDVELRCDPISGHTALYWYRQSLGQGLEFLIYFQGNSAPDKSGLPSDRFSAERTGGSVSTLTIQRTQQEDSAVYLCASSLGASKRGYTFGSGTRLTVV.

The genes are TRBV7-2 and TRBJ2-7; D call uncertain. The V and J ends lost 5 bases and 2 bases respectively, with 10 bases between them. The CDR3 totals 13 residues. CDR1 and CDR2 (germline): SGHTA, FQGNSA. The CDR3 loop reads CASSGVPTYEQYF. CDR3 DNA: TGTGCCAGCAGCGGGGTACCGACCTACGAGCAGTACTTC. Full variable domain (rest looked up from reference TRBV7-2 and TRBJ2-7): GAGVSQSPSNKVTEKGKDVELRCDPISGHTALYWYRQSLGQGLEFLIYFQGNSAPDKSGLPSDRFSAERTGGSVSTLTIQRTQQEDSAVYLCASSGVPTYEQYFGPGTRLTVT.

Remarks on this clonotype: At one boundary the junction diverges from the germline segment, which might be a read error. The chain couples TRBV19 to TRBJ2-5, with TRBD2 identical over 7 bases. The CDR3 runs to 16 residues. Germline V gene data show CDR1 as LNHDA and CDR2 as SQIVND (reference sequence). In nucleotides, the CDR3 is TGTACCAGTAGTATAGACCCTAGCGGAGCCTGGGAGACCCAGTACTTC. It encodes CTSSIDPSGAWETQYF.